The rows below give T cell receptor beta chains drawn from one sample of a study of CD8 T cells in Susac syndrome. One entry per CDR3 protein results from TCRdb running MiXCR on the immunoSEQ multiplex PCR reads. The table has 400,000 to 550,000 distinct CDR3 sequences, more than 80% seen once. Input material: CD8+ T cells from PBMCs. These receptors came from a human donor with multiple sclerosis. Each CDR3 is given with its conserved first and last residue. Fields, in order: J gene, clone size, D gene, V gene, CDR3 DNA, CDR3 protein. A D gene is named only where the DNA matches it firmly. Some rows have no size entry. The others give once, few or many, or a class for an expanded clone.

>TRBJ2-2|NA|TRBD1|TRBV2
TGTGCCAGCAGTGAATTTTGGACAGGGGGCAACACCGGGGAGCTGTTTTTT
CASSEFWTGGNTGELFF
>TRBJ2-7|NA|NA|TRBV14
TGTGCCAGCAGCCAAGGGGGTGTTTATGGGGTCGAGCAGTACTTC
CASSQGGVYGVEQYF
>TRBJ2-7|NA|TRBD2|TRBV7-2
TGTGCCAGCAGCTCTACTAGCGGGGACCCTTACGAGCAGTACTTC
CASSSTSGDPYEQYF
>TRBJ2-7|few|NA|TRBV19
TGTGCCAGTAGTCCCCACTGGACGGACTCCTACGAGCAGTACTTC
CASSPHWTDSYEQYF
>TRBJ2-1|NA|TRBD1|TRBV30
TGTGCCTTCCTGTCGGGACAGCTTGAGCAGTTCTTC
CAFLSGQLEQFF
>TRBJ2-1|NA|TRBD2|TRBV20-1
TGCAGTGCTAGAGCACCAGTGGGGGGGTACAATGAGCAGTTCTTC
CSARAPVGGYNEQFF
>TRBJ1-1|NA|NA|TRBV7-6
TGTGCCAGCAGCTTACACGGTATGAACACTGAAGCTTTCTTT
CASSLHGMNTEAFF
>TRBJ2-3|NA|NA|TRBV27
TGTGCCAGCACCCCCATAGGTTCTGGCACAGATACGCAGTATTTT
CASTPIGSGTDTQYF
>TRBJ2-2|NA|NA|TRBV4-1
TGCGCCAGCAGCCAAGCTACCGCGAACACCGGGGAGCTGTTTTTT
CASSQATANTGELFF
>TRBJ1-2|NA|TRBD1|TRBV4-1
TGCGCCAGCAGCCAGGACAGGATAGGAGAGAACTATGGCTACACCTTC
CASSQDRIGENYGYTF
>TRBJ1-1|NA|NA|TRBV9
TGTGCCAGCAGCGTAGGAGCGGGGACTGAAGCTTTCTTT
CASSVGAGTEAFF
>TRBJ2-7|NA|NA|TRBV27
TGTGCCAGCAGTCCCGTAGCGTCGTACGAGCAGTACTTC
CASSPVASYEQYF
>TRBJ1-1|few|NA|TRBV7-9
TGTGCCAGCAGCCAAACACCGAACACTGAAGCTTTCTTT
CASSQTPNTEAFF
>TRBJ2-5|once|NA|TRBV7-2
TGTGCCAGCAGCCCGGGACCTGGGCGGGCAACGGGGACCCAGTACTTC
CASSPGPGRATGTQYF
>TRBJ1-2|NA|TRBD1|TRBV5-5
TGTGCCAGCAGCTTGGGGACGGGACAGGGAGCAATAGCGGACTATGGCTACACCTTC
CASSLGTGQGAIADYGYTF